The T cell receptor (beta chain) under discussion was sequenced for a study of vaccination and CD4 T cells after COVID-19. Looked up from germline, CDR1 is LGHNA and CDR2 is YSLEER. The CDR3 runs to 16 residues. The V gene end was trimmed by 4 bases and the J gene end by 7 bases; junction bases not matched to a gene: 10. Sequencing of cultured CD4+ T cell DNA used the Oncomine TCR Beta short-read assay. TCRdb processed the PCR reads anew with MiXCR; each CDR3 protein has one entry. The repertoire includes more than 13,000 distinct CDR3 sequences, roughly 24% of them detected once, and 15% to 20% sits in the top ten. As to treatment: approximately 9-day PBMC culture with coronavirus spike peptide pools or control peptides (ViraFEST assay). As for this clonotype: Its antigen is undetermined.

V usage is TRBV4-3 and J usage is TRBJ2-5, with TRBD2 matching 12 bases. The sequencing used CD4+ T cells from blood, cultured in vitro, collected after SARS-CoV-2 vaccination. The TCR sequence derives from a human donor who had recovered from COVID-19. CDR3 sequence: CASSRTLAGGPGTQYF. The CDR3 DNA sequence: TGCGCCAGCAGCCGGACCCTAGCGGGAGGGCCGGGGACCCAGTACTTC.